These 23 T cell receptor beta chains share one sample of origin, sequenced in a study of cytomegalovirus exposure and HLA in healthy donors. PCR used 60 Vbeta primers and 13 Jbeta primers. Repertoires were generated with immunoSEQ multiplex PCR, while TCRdb's copy carries only in-frame clones and drops some. The table lists about 190,000 clones, over 60% of them singletons. The specimen sequenced was PBMCs. The receptors originated from a woman aged 30 to 39 in good health and CMV-seropositive.

This chain connects TRBV20-1 to TRBJ1-2; tentatively, D is TRBD1 (6 bases). CDR3 length: 11 amino acids. V shed 3 bases and J shed 8 bases, with 10 bases lying between them. From germline, CDR1 is DFQATT and CDR2 SNEGSKA (reference sequence). CDR3 sequence: CSARWGHGYTF. In nucleotides, the CDR3 is TGCAGTGCTAGGTGGGGGCACGGCTACACCTTC.

V gene TRBV10-3 combines with J gene TRBJ1-5; TRBD1 agrees at 8 bases. Germline V gene sequence: CDR1 ENHRY, CDR2 SYGVKD. This CDR3 has 14 amino acids. Trimming at V came to 10 bases and at J to 1 base, leaving 6 bases not matched to a gene. CDR3 nucleotides: TGTGCCACCCAGGGGGCAGGGAGCAATCAGCCCCAGCATTTT. Residues: CATQGAGSNQPQHF.

The chain recombines TRBV28 with TRBJ1-6, with D uncertain. The germline V and J ends were trimmed by 4 bases and 5 bases, with 9 bases remaining between them. CDR1 and CDR2 from the germline V gene are MDHEN and SYDVKM. The length of the CDR3 is 14 residues. The CDR3 nucleotides read TGTGCCAGCAGTTCATGGTCAGATAATTCACCCCTCCACTTT. Translated: CASSSWSDNSPLHF.

This clone was observed a few times. Other DNA sequences in this specimen translate into the identical CDR3. CDR3 in DNA: TGCGCCAGCAGCTTGGAAGGGGGCACAGATACGCAGTATTTT. It codes for CASSLEGGTDTQYF. This chain joins TRBV5-1 and TRBJ2-3; perhaps TRBD1 as D (5 bases). V lost 0 bases and J 1 base, leaving 6 bases between the germline ends. Germline assignment: CDR1 SGHRS and CDR2 YFSETQ. The CDR3 runs to 14 residues.

This chain uses TRBV7-3 with TRBJ1-6, with D possibly being TRBD1 (6 bases). Looked up from germline, CDR1 is SGHTA and CDR2 is FQGTGA. Trimming took 8 bases from V and 0 from J, leaving 8 bases between them. CDR3 length: 14 amino acids. CDR3 region: CASSRGSYNSPLHF. In DNA, the CDR3 is TGTGCCAGCTCCAGGGGCTCCTATAATTCACCCCTCCACTTT.

The rearrangement joins TRBV11-2 to TRBJ1-1; the match to TRBD1 covers 7 bases. The CDR3 length is 14 residues. Germline V gene sequence: CDR1 SGHAT, CDR2 FQNNGV. After removal of 5 bases from V and 5 bases from J, the junction contained 8 bases not matched to a gene. CDR3 residues: CASSRRVGQTEAFF. The CDR3 bases are TGTGCCAGCAGCCGTCGCGTGGGACAGACTGAAGCTTTCTTT.

The J gene is TRBJ1-1, the V gene TRBV5-1, with a tentative D call TRBD1 (5 bases). The V end was cut by 1 base, the J end by 6 bases, with 13 bases between. CDR1 and CDR2 from the germline V gene are SGHRS and YFSETQ. The CDR3 totals 14 residues. The CDR3 is CASSLSGISAEAFF. CDR3 in DNA: TGCGCCAGCAGCTTGTCAGGGATTAGTGCTGAAGCTTTCTTT.

This clone was picked up one time. This chain joins TRBV28 and TRBJ2-4; 7 bases are a match to TRBD2. The ends lost 3 bases at V and 8 bases at J; junction bases unmatched: 7. CDR1 and CDR2 (germline): MDHEN, SYDVKM. This CDR3 spans 14 amino acids. The CDR3 coding sequence is TGTGCCAGCAGTTTGGGGAGGGTTACTTACATTCAGTACTTC. It codes for CASSLGRVTYIQYF.

The chain links TRBV7-9 to TRBJ1-6, with D perhaps matching TRBD1 (6 bases). The CDR3 has 14 residues. Trimming took 3 bases from V and 10 from J, leaving 13 bases between them. Germline values: CDR1 SEHNR, CDR2 FQNEAQ (reference sequence). CDR3 in amino acids: CASSFGGGNSPLHF. The CDR3 bases are TGTGCCAGCAGCTTTGGGGGGGGCAACTCACCCCTCCACTTT.

The chain joins TRBV11-2 to TRBJ2-7, with D possibly matching TRBD1 (5 bases). Germline V lookup: CDR1 SGHAT, CDR2 FQNNGV. The CDR3 covers 13 residues. V lost 5 bases, J lost 2 bases, and 10 bases lay in between. The CDR3 protein is CASSIRQTYEQYF. DNA for the CDR3: TGTGCCAGCAGCATCCGACAGACCTACGAGCAGTACTTC.

V gene TRBV11-3 combines with J gene TRBJ2-1; D is possibly TRBD2 (6 bases). V lost 2 bases and J 4 bases, leaving 12 bases between the germline ends. The V gene's germline CDR1 is SGHNT and CDR2 YENEEA. The CDR3 runs 15 residues. DNA for the CDR3: TGTGCCAGCAGCTTATTTGGGGGGTCGTACAATGAGCAGTTCTTC. It translates to CASSLFGGSYNEQFF. Variable domain in full (rest from reference TRBV11-3 and TRBJ2-1): EAGVVQSPRYKIIEKKQPVAFWCNPISGHNTLYWYLQNLGQGPELLIRYENEEAVDDSQLPKDRFSAERLKGVDSTLKIQPAELGDSAVYLCASSLFGGSYNEQFFGPGTRLTVL.

The rearrangement joins TRBV2 to TRBJ1-5, with 7 bases fitting TRBD1. The CDR3 contains 16 residues. Trimming took 4 bases from V and 7 from J; bases not matched to a gene: 13. Per germline, CDR1 SNHLY and CDR2 FYNNEI. The CDR3 nucleotides read TGTGCCAGCAGTGTTGGGGCCCGACAGGGAGTACAGCCCCAGCATTTT. Amino acids: CASSVGARQGVQPQHF.

The V and J genes are TRBV7-2 and TRBJ1-1, with 7 bases fitting TRBD1. Germline CDR1 SGHTA, CDR2 FQGNSA. Unmatched junction bases numbered 12, after V lost 6 bases and J lost 8 bases. CDR3 length: 14 amino acids. The CDR3 protein is CASSRDSITKEAFF. CDR3 coding DNA: TGTGCCAGCAGTCGGGACAGTATAACAAAGGAAGCTTTCTTT. Full variable domain (missing parts from reference TRBV7-2 and TRBJ1-1): GAGVSQSPSNKVTEKGKDVELRCDPISGHTALYWYRQSLGQGLEFLIYFQGNSAPDKSGLPSDRFSAERTGGSVSTLTIQRTQQEDSAVYLCASSRDSITKEAFFGQGTRLTVV.

A single count supports this clone. The V call is TRBV30, the J call TRBJ2-1, with D uncertain. This CDR3 comprises 13 residues. V lost 5 bases and J 9 bases, leaving 17 bases between the germline ends. Germline V gene sequence: CDR1 GTSNPN, CDR2 SVGIG (reference sequence). The CDR3 DNA sequence: TGTGCCTGGGGAGCCATCTATGTAGGTGAGCAGTTCTTC. Its translation is CAWGAIYVGEQFF.

This chain connects TRBV28 to TRBJ2-5; D unresolved. This CDR3 has 13 residues. V lost 2 bases to trimming and J lost 0 bases, with 4 bases between them. Germline CDR1 is MDHEN and CDR2 is SYDVKM. Written as DNA, the CDR3 is TGTGCCAGCAGTTTACAGTACCAAGAGACCCAGTACTTC. Its translation is CASSLQYQETQYF.

The chain employs TRBV11-3 and TRBJ2-7, with 12 bases matching TRBD1. The CDR3 has 14 amino acids. V shed 2 bases, J shed 10 bases, and the junction held 6 bases outside the gene matches. Germline CDR1 SGHNT, CDR2 YENEEA. The CDR3 loop is CASSLTGTGGLQYF. CDR3 nucleotides: TGTGCCAGCAGCTTAACCGGGACAGGGGGCCTCCAGTACTTC.

The chain uses TRBV7-3 and TRBJ2-3; TRBD2 agrees at 13 bases. This CDR3 region has 19 residues. CDR1 is SGHTA, CDR2 FQGTGA, per germline. With 3 bases clipped from V and 0 bases from J, the junction kept 9 bases outside the gene matches. In DNA, the CDR3 is TGTGCCAGCAGCTTGGGACTAGCGGGGACCCTACGTAGCACAGATACGCAGTATTTT. It translates to CASSLGLAGTLRSTDTQYF.

V and J are TRBV29-1 and TRBJ1-1, with TRBD1 matching over 12 bases. Germline loops: CDR1 SQVTM, CDR2 ANQGSEA. The CDR3 is 12 amino acids. J gave up 11 bases and V 1 base, and 2 bases lay outside the gene matches. The CDR3 nucleotides read TGCAGCGTTGAAGGGGGACAGGGGGCTGCTTTCTTT. This encodes CSVEGGQGAAFF.

This chain links TRBV11-3 with TRBJ1-3; D may be TRBD1 (6 bases). Per the germline V gene, CDR1 is SGHNT and CDR2 is YENEEA. Trimming left V 5 bases short and J 7 bases short, with 15 bases between. This CDR3 spans 14 amino acids. CDR3 bases: TGTGCCAGCAGCCACGAGGCGGGGGCGAACACCATATATTTT. This encodes CASSHEAGANTIYF.

This chain uses TRBV9 with TRBJ2-2; 11 bases align to TRBD2. V shed 5 bases, J shed 0 bases, and the junction held 6 bases outside the gene matches. This CDR3 spans 17 amino acids. CDR1 SGDLS and CDR2 YYNGEE come from the germline V gene. The CDR3 nucleotides read TGTGCCAGCAGTCTAGCGGGAGGCCTAGCGAACACCGGGGAGCTGTTTTTT. This encodes CASSLAGGLANTGELFF.

V gene TRBV5-4 combines with J gene TRBJ2-5; 8 nucleotides line up with TRBD1. Germline values: CDR1 SGHNT, CDR2 YYREEE (reference sequence). V lost 3 bases to trimming and J lost 6 bases; unmatched junction nucleotides: 7. This CDR3 contains 14 residues. CDR3 sequence (DNA): TGTGCCAGCAGCTCACCGGACAGGGTGAAGACCCAGTACTTC. Its protein is CASSSPDRVKTQYF.

CDR3 coding DNA: TGTGCCAGCAGCTACTCGGGACAGGGTTTTGAAAAACTGTTTTTT. It yields the protein CASSYSGQGFEKLFF. The gene calls are TRBV11-2 and TRBJ1-4; 9 nucleotides line up with TRBD1. Per the germline V gene, CDR1 is SGHAT and CDR2 is FQNNGV. J lost 7 bases, V lost 4 bases, and 7 bases had no gene match. The CDR3 is 15 residues long.

J is TRBJ2-7 and V is TRBV2; TRBD2 matches 9 bases. This CDR3 has 15 residues. The V gene's germline CDR1 is SNHLY and CDR2 FYNNEI. J gave up 3 bases and V 1 base, and 4 bases lay outside the gene matches. The CDR3 here is CASSEDSGSYYEQYF. Here the CDR3 DNA reads TGTGCCAGCAGTGAAGATAGCGGGAGCTACTACGAGCAGTACTTC.